This T cell receptor beta chain came from a study of shared T cell receptors in the human thymus. The CDR3 consists of 13 residues. Germline CDR1 reads MGHDK; CDR2 reads SYGVNS. V was shortened by 0 bases and J by 0 bases, with 2 bases between the two germline ends. Sequencing used immunoSEQ multiplex PCR; TCRdb keeps in-frame clones, though not all of them. The data show roughly 660,000 clones, with approximately 90% seen just once and approximately 0.01% held by the top ten. As concerns this clone: This CDR3 is also generated by other DNA sequences in the sample.

This same sample was also part of a study on human thymus T cells. From that second work: Congenital heart defects were the reason for the corrective surgery that the donors, healthy Finnish infants, were having.

The V gene is TRBV25-1, the J gene TRBJ2-5; D is unclear. The sequenced material came from thymocytes. This clonotype originated in a boy younger than two with a congenital heart defect. Here the CDR3 reads CASSEYYQETQYF. In DNA, the CDR3 is TGTGCCAGCAGTGAATACTACCAAGAGACCCAGTACTTC.